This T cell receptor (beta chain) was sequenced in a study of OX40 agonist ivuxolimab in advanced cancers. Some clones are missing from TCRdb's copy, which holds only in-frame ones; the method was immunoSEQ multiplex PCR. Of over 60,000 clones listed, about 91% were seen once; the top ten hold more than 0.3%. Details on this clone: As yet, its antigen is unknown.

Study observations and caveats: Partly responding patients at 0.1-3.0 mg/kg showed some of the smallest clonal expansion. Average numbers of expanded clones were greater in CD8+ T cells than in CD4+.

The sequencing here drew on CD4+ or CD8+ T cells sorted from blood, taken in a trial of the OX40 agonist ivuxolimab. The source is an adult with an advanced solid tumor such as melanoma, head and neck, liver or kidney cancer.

As DNA, the CDR3 is TGTGCCAGCAGTGGGACACCGTACGAGCAGTACTTC. This gives the protein CASSGTPYEQYF. The V and J genes are TRBV27 and TRBJ2-7; maybe TRBD1 (6 bases). Per germline, CDR1 MNHEY and CDR2 SMNVEV (reference sequence). V was shortened by 5 bases and J by 4 bases, with 9 bases between the two germline ends. The CDR3 sequence is 12 residues long.